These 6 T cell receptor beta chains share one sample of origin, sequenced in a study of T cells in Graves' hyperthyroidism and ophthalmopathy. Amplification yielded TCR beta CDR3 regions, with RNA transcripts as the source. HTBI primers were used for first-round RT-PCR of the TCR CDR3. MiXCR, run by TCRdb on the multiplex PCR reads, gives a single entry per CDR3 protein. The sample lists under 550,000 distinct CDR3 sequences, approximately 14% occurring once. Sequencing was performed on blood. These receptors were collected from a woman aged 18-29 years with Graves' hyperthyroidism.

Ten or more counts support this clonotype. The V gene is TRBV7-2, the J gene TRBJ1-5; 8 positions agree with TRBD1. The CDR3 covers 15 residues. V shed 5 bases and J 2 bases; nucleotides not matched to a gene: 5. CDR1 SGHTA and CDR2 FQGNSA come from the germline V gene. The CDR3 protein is CASSQTGAGNQPQHF. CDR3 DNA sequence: TGTGCCAGCAGCCAGACAGGGGCCGGCAATCAGCCCCAGCATTTT.

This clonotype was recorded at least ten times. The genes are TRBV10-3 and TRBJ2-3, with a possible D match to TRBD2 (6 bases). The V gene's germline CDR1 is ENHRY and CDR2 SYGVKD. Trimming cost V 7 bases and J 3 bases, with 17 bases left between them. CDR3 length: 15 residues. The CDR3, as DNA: TGTGCCATCACGGTTTCCGGGGGACCGACAGATACGCAGTATTTT. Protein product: CAITVSGGPTDTQYF.

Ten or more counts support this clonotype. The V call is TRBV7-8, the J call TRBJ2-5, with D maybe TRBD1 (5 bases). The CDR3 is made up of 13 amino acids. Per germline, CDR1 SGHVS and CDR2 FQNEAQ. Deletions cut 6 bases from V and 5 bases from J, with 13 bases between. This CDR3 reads CASSPRQLETQYF. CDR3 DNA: TGTGCCAGCAGTCCTCGACAGTTGGAGACCCAGTACTTC.

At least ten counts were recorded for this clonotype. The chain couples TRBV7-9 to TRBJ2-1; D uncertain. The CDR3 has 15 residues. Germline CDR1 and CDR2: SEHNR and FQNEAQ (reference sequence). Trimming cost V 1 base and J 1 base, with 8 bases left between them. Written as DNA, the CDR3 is TGTGCCAGCAGCTTAGACTTCGGGTCCTACAATGAGCAGTTCTTC. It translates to CASSLDFGSYNEQFF.

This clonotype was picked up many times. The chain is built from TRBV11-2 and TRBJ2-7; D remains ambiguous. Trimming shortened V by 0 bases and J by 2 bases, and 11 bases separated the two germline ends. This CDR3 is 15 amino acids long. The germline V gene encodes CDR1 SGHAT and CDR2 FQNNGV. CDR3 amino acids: CASSLDYGLAYEQYF. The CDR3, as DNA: TGTGCCAGCAGCTTAGATTATGGCTTAGCCTACGAGCAGTACTTC.

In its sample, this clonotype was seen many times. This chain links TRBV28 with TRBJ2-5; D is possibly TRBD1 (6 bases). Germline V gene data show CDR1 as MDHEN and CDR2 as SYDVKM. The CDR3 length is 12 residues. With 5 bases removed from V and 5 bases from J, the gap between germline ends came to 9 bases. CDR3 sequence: CASSQGSETQYF. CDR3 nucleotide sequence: TGTGCCAGCAGTCAGGGGTCCGAGACCCAGTACTTC. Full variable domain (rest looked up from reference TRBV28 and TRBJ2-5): DVKVTQSSRYLVKRTGEKVFLECVQDMDHENMFWYRQDPGLGLRLIYFSYDVKMKEKGDIPEGYSVSREKKERFSLILESASTNQTSMYLCASSQGSETQYFGPGTRLLVL.